This TCR beta chain was sequenced for a study of blood T cell repertoires in COVID-19. Overall study: Nucleic acid was either cDNA or gDNA, and it came from T cells, B-cell-depleted T cells, or PBMCs.

CDR1 is LNHDA, CDR2 SQIVND, per germline (reference sequence). V lost 6 bases and J lost 0, with 15 bases in between. This CDR3 comprises 15 residues. TCRdb's copy holds only in-frame clones and misses some; the assay was immunoSEQ multiplex PCR. Of 110,000 to 150,000 clones listed, about 80% are singletons. Cohort allocation depended upon clinical history that participants reported. The study counted Cohort 3 donors as recovered given two negative PCRs, clearance, or symptom resolution. The rearrangement uses TRBV19 and TRBJ2-7, with a tentative D call TRBD1 (6 bases). The TCR originated in a man in his fifties or sixties who had recovered from COVID-19. The sequencing sample was made of PBMCs or T cells enriched from blood (not recorded which). This CDR3 is CASSEQGISSYEQYF. CDR3 bases: TGTGCCAGTAGCGAACAGGGAATTAGCTCCTACGAGCAGTACTTC.